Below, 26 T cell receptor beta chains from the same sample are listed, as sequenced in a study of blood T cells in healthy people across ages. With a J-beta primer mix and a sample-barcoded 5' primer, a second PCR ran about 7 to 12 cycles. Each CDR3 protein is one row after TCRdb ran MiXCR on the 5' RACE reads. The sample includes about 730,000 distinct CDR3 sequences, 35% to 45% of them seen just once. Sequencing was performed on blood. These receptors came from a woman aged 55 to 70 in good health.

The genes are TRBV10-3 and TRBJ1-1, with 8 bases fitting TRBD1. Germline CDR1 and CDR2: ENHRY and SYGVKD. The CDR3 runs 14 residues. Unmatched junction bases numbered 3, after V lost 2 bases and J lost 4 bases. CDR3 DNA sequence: TGTGCCATCAGTGAGGAAACAGGGGGCACTGAAGCTTTCTTT. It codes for CAISEETGGTEAFF.

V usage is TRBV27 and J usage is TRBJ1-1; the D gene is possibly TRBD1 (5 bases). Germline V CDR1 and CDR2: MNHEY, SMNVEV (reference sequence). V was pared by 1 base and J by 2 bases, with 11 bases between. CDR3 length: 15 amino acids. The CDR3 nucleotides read TGTGCCAGCAGTTTATTAGAGGGGATCAACACTGAAGCTTTCTTT. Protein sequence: CASSLLEGINTEAFF.

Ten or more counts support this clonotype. The CDR3: CSVSPGTGGIYEQYF. The CDR3 DNA is TGCAGCGTAAGCCCCGGGACAGGGGGCATCTACGAGCAGTACTTC. The chain combines TRBV29-1 with TRBJ2-7; 12 bases agree with TRBD1. After removal of 6 bases from V and 3 bases from J, the junction contained 9 bases not matched to a gene. CDR1 and CDR2 from the germline V gene are SQVTM and ANQGSEA. This CDR3 has 15 residues.

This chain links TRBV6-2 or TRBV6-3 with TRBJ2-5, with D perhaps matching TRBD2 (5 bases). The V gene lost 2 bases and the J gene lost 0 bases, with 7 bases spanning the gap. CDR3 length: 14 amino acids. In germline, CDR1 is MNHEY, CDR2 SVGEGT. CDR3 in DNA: TGTGCCAGCAGTTACGGGAGTTACCAAGAGACCCAGTACTTC. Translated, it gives CASSYGSYQETQYF.

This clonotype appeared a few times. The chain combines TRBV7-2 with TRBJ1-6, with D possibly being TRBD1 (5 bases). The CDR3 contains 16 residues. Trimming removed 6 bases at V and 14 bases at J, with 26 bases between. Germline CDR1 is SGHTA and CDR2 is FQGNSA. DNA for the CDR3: TGTGCCAGCAGACCCCCGAACGGACCGGGGGTTGAGACCCTCCACTTT. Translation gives CASRPPNGPGVETLHF.

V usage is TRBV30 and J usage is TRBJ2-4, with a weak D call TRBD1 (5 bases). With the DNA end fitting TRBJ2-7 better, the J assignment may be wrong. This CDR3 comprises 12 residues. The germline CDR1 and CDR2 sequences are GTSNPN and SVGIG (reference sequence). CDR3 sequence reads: CAWSTSGREQYF. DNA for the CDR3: TGTGCCTGGAGTACGTCAGGGCGCGAGCAGTACTTC.

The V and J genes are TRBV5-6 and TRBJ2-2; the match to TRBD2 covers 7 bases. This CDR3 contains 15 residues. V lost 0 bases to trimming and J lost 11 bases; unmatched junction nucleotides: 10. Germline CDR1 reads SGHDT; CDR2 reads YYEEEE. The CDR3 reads CASSLGPGSSGELFF. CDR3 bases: TGTGCCAGCAGCTTGGGGCCAGGGTCTAGCGGCGAGCTGTTTTTT.

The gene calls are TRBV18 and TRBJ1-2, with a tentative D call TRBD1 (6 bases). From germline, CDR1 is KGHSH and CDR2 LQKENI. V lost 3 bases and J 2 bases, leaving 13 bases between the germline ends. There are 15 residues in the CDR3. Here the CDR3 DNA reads TGTGCCAGCTCACCGACCGGGGGCGAGAACTATGGCTACACCTTC. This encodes CASSPTGGENYGYTF.

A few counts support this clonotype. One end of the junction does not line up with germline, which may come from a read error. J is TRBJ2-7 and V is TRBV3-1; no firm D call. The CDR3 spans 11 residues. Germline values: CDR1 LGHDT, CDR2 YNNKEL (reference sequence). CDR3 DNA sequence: TGTGCCAGGAGCCGAGCAGGCGGGCAGTACTTC. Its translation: CARSRAGGQYF.

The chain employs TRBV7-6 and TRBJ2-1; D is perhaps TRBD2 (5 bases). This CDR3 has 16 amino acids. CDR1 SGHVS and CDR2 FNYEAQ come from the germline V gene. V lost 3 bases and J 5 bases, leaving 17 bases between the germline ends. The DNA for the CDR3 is TGTGCCAGCAGCTTTCTAGGGAGAGGTGATAACAATGAGCAGTTCTTC. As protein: CASSFLGRGDNNEQFF.

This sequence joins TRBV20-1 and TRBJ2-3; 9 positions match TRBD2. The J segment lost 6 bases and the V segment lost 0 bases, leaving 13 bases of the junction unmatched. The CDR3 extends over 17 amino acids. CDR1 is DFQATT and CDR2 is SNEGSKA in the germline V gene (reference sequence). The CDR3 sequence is CSARDLGAGGDGDTQYF. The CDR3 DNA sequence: TGCAGTGCTAGAGATCTTGGCGCGGGAGGGGACGGGGATACGCAGTATTTT.

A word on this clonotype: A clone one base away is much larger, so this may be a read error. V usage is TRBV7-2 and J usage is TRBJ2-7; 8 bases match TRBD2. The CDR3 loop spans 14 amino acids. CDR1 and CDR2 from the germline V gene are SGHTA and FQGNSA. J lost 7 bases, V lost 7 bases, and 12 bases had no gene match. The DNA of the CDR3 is TGTGCCAGCACACGGACTAGCCCCCCGAATGAGCAGTACTTC. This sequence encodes CASTRTSPPNEQYF. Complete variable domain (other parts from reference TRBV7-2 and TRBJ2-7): GAGVSQSPSNKVTEKGKDVELRCDPISGHTALYWYRQSLGQGLEFLIYFQGNSAPDKSGLPSDRFSAERTGGSVSTLTIQRTQQEDSAVYLCASTRTSPPNEQYFGPGTRLTVT.

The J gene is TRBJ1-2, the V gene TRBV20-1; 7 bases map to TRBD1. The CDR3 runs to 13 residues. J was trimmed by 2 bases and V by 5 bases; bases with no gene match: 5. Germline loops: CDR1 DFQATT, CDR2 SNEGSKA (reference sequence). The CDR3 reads CSALLTGNYGYTF. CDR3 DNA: TGCAGTGCTCTCCTGACAGGGAACTATGGCTACACCTTC.

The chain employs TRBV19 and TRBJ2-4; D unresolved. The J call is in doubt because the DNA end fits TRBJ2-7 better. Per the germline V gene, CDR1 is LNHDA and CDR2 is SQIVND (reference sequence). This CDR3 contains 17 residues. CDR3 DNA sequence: TGTGCCAGTAGTATAGATCGGGTATTGGGCGCTACGGACGAGCAGTACTTC. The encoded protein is CASSIDRVLGATDEQYF.

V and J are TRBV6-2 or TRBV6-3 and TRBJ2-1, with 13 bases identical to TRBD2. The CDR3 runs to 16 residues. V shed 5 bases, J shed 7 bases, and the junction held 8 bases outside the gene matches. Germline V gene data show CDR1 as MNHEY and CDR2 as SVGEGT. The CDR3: CASSLSGTSGKNEQFF. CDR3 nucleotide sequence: TGTGCCAGCAGTCTTTCCGGGACTAGCGGGAAAAATGAGCAGTTCTTC.

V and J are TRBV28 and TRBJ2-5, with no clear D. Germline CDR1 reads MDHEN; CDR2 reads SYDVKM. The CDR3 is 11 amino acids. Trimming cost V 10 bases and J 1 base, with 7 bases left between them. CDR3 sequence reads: CATRFQETQYF. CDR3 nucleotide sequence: TGTGCCACGCGGTTCCAAGAGACCCAGTACTTC.

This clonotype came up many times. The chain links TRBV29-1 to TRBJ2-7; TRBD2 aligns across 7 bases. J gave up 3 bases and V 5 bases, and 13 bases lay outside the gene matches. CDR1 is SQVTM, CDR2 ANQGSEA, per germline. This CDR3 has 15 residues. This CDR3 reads CSVQPSLAEDYEQYF. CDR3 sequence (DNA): TGCAGCGTTCAACCCTCCCTAGCGGAAGACTACGAGCAGTACTTC.

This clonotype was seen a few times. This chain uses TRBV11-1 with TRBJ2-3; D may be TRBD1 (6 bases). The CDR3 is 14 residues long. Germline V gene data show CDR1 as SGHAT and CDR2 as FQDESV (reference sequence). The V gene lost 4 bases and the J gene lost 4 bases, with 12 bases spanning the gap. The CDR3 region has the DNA TGTGCCAGCAGCTCCGGACAGCGGCCAGATACGCAGTATTTT. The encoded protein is CASSSGQRPDTQYF. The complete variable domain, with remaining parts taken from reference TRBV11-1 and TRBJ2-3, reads EAEVAQSPRYKITEKSQAVAFWCDPISGHATLYWYRQILGQGPELLVQFQDESVVDDSQLPKDRFSAERLKGVDSTLKIQPAELGDSAMYLCASSSGQRPDTQYFGPGTRLTVL.

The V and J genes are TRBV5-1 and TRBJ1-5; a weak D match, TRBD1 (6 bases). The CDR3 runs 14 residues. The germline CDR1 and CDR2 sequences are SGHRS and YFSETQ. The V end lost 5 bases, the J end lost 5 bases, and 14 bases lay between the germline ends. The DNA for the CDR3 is TGCGCCAGCAGTTCCAGGGGAGGGGATCAGCCCCAGCATTTT. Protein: CASSSRGGDQPQHF. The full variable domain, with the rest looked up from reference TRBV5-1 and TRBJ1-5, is KAGVTQTPRYLIKTRGQQVTLSCSPISGHRSVSWYQQTPGQGLQFLFEYFSETQRNKGNFPGRFSGRQFSNSRSEMNVSTLELGDSALYLCASSSRGGDQPQHFGDGTRLSIL.

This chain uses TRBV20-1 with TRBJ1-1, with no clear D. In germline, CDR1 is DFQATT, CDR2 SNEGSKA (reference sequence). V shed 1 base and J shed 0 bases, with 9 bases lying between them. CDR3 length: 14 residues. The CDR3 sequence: CSARAGTMNTEAFF. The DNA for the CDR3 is TGCAGTGCTAGAGCTGGTACGATGAACACTGAAGCTTTCTTT.

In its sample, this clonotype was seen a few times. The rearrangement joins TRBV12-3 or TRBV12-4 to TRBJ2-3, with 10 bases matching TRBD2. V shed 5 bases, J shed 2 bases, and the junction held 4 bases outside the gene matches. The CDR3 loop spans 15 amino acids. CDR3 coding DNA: TGTGCCAGCAGTCGGACTAGCGGATACACAGATACGCAGTATTTT. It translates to CASSRTSGYTDTQYF.

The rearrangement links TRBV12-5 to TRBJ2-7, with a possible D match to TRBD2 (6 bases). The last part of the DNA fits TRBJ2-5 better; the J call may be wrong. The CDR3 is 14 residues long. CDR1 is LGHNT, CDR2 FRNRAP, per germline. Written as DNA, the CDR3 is TGTGCTAGTGGTTTGGTTGGCGGGGACGAGACCCAGTACTTC. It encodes CASGLVGGDETQYF.

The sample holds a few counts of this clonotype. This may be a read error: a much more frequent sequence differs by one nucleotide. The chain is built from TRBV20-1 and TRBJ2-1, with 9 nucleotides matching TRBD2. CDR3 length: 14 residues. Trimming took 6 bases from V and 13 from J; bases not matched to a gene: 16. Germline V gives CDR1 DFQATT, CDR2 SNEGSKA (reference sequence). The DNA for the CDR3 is TGCAGTGCCCTCCTTACTAGCGGGCAAGAGACCCAGTTCTTC. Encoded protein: CSALLTSGQETQFF.

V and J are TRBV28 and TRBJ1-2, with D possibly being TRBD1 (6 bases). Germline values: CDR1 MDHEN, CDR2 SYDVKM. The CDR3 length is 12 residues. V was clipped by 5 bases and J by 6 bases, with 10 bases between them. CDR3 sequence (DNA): TGTGCCAGCAGTGCAACAGGGAATGGCTACACCTTC. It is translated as CASSATGNGYTF.

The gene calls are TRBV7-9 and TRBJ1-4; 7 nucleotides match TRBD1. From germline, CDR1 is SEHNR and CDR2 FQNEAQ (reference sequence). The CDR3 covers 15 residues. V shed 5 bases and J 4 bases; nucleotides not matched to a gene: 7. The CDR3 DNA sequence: TGTGCCAGCAGCGCTAACAGGGGCGGTAATGAAAAACTGTTTTTT. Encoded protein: CASSANRGGNEKLFF. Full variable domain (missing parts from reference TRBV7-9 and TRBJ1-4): DTGVSQNPRHKITKRGQNVTFRCDPISEHNRLYWYRQTLGQGPEFLTYFQNEAQLEKSRLLSDRFSAERPKGSFSTLEIQRTEQGDSAMYLCASSANRGGNEKLFFGSGTQLSVL.

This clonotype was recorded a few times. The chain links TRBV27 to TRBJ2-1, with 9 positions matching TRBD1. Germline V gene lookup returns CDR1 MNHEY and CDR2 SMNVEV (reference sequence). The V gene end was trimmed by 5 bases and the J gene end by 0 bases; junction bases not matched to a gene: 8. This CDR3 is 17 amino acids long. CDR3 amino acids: CASSARDRVSSYNEQFF. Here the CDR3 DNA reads TGTGCCAGCAGTGCCCGGGACAGGGTGAGCTCCTACAATGAGCAGTTCTTC.